The clone carrying this T cell receptor beta chain was seen a few times. V was trimmed by 6 bases and J by 0 bases, leaving 17 bases between them. The CDR3 length is 17 residues. Germline V gene lookup returns CDR1 WSHSY and CDR2 SAAADI. Study members were between about 18 and 95 years old and lived in 24 US regions. The record originates from a study of blood T cell repertoires in COVID-19. Study background: Samples representing acute and convalescent COVID-19 were sourced from the United States, Italy and Spain. Sources were T cells, B-cell-depleted T cells, or PBMCs; the material itself was cDNA or gDNA.

Per the study methods: Reference gene primer amplification gave estimated nucleated cell counts. Repertoires were generated with immunoSEQ multiplex PCR, while TCRdb's copy carries only in-frame clones and drops some. V and J calls and clone size follow that table, whereas D and trimming were derived from the DNA. The table includes a few hundred thousand clones, 83% detected once. What was sequenced was PBMCs or T cells enriched from blood (not recorded which). This receptor was obtained from a woman between 45 and 60 years old who had recovered from COVID-19. The chain combines TRBV10-2 with TRBJ1-4; D remains ambiguous. The CDR3 sequence: CASREQRALPTNEKLFF. The CDR3 region has the DNA TGCGCCAGCAGAGAACAGAGGGCTCTTCCAACTAATGAAAAACTGTTTTTT.